Presented here are 13 T cell receptor beta chains from one specimen sequenced in a study of cytomegalovirus exposure and HLA in healthy donors. Primers included in the PCR were 60 Vbeta and 13 Jbeta primers. Here immunoSEQ multiplex PCR was the method, and the copy in TCRdb shows in-frame clones only, minus some. The sample contains approximately 150,000 clones, roughly 80% of which appear only once. Source material: PBMCs. The receptors derive from a man aged 35 to 55 in good health and CMV-seronegative.

The rearrangement links TRBV5-8 to TRBJ2-2; TRBD1 might be the D (6 bases). The CDR3 length is 15 residues. Trimming pared 6 bases from V and 2 bases from J, leaving 14 bases between. The germline gives CDR1 SGHTS, CDR2 YDEGEE. The CDR3 sequence: CASTHDRQNTGELFF. CDR3 DNA sequence: TGTGCCAGCACCCACGACAGGCAAAACACCGGGGAGCTGTTTTTT.

CDR3 in DNA: TGCAGCGTTGAATCGGCGGGGTTCTATGGCTACACCTTC. Translation: CSVESAGFYGYTF. The rearrangement uses TRBV29-1 and TRBJ1-2, with D unresolved. The germline CDR1 and CDR2 sequences are SQVTM and ANQGSEA. CDR3 length: 13 amino acids. V shed 2 bases and J shed 4 bases, with 11 bases lying between them.

The gene calls are TRBV5-4 and TRBJ1-1; D uncertain. V was trimmed by 0 bases and J by 1 base, leaving 7 bases between them. The CDR3 loop spans 14 amino acids. Germline CDR1 and CDR2: SGHNT and YYREEE (reference sequence). The DNA for the CDR3 is TGTGCCAGCAGCTTGGACGGTAAGAACACTGAAGCTTTCTTT. Amino acids: CASSLDGKNTEAFF.

The chain employs TRBV27 and TRBJ1-5; D possibly corresponds to TRBD1 (5 bases). V was pared by 6 bases and J by 6 bases, with 18 bases between. Germline V CDR1 and CDR2: MNHEY, SMNVEV (reference sequence). CDR3 length: 15 residues. The CDR3 nucleotides are TGTGCCAGCAGGGAGGGTGGGGGGACCGGTCAGCCCCAGCATTTT. Translation: CASREGGGTGQPQHF.

The chain links TRBV6-1 to TRBJ1-2; TRBD1 matches at 7 bases. Trimming removed 3 bases from V and 4 bases from J; junction bases left unmatched: 11. CDR1 is MNHNS and CDR2 is SASEGT in the germline V gene. The CDR3 is made up of 16 amino acids. The CDR3 bases are TGTGCCAGCAGTGATTCCCGACAGGGCGGAGGCTATGGCTACACCTTC. Its translation: CASSDSRQGGGYGYTF.

The chain recombines TRBV18 with TRBJ2-1, with 10 bases aligning to TRBD1. V gave up 3 bases and J gave up 6 bases; unmatched junction bases: 5. Germline V gene sequence: CDR1 KGHSH, CDR2 LQKENI. This CDR3 is 15 amino acids long. CDR3 DNA sequence: TGTGCCAGCTCACCGACCGGGACAGGGGTCAATGAGCAGTTCTTC. The encoded protein is CASSPTGTGVNEQFF.

The rearrangement joins TRBV11-2 to TRBJ2-3, with D possibly TRBD2 on 6 matching bases. CDR1 and CDR2 from the germline V gene are SGHAT and FQNNGV. V was clipped by 5 bases and J by 2 bases, with 8 bases between them. CDR3 length equals 13 residues. Written as DNA, the CDR3 is TGTGCCAGCAGCGGAGGGTACACAGATACGCAGTATTTT. This gives the protein CASSGGYTDTQYF. Drawing the rest from reference TRBV11-2 and TRBJ2-3, the complete variable domain is EAGVAQSPRYKIIEKRQSVAFWCNPISGHATLYWYQQILGQGPKLLIQFQNNGVVDDSQLPKDRFSAERLKGVDSTLKIQPAKLEDSAVYLCASSGGYTDTQYFGPGTRLTVL.

V and J are TRBV5-1 and TRBJ2-3; unclear D gene. Germline V gene lookup returns CDR1 SGHRS and CDR2 YFSETQ. Trimming stripped 4 bases from V and 5 bases from J, with 11 bases between. The CDR3 extends over 13 amino acids. CDR3 loop: CASSQQLQDTQYF. In DNA form, the CDR3 reads TGCGCCAGCAGCCAACAGCTTCAAGATACGCAGTATTTT.

For the CDR3, the DNA is TGCGCCAGCAGTTATACAGGAACCTATGGCTACACCTTC. Its protein is CASSYTGTYGYTF. The rearrangement links TRBV10-1 to TRBJ1-2; possibly TRBD1 for D (5 bases). Trimming pared 5 bases from V and 4 bases from J, leaving 11 bases between. The CDR3 has 13 residues. The V gene's germline CDR1 is WNHNN and CDR2 SYGVQD (reference sequence).

The chain joins TRBV4-1 to TRBJ2-7; D is possibly TRBD2 (5 bases). CDR1 MGHRA and CDR2 YSYEKL come from the germline V gene. Between the trimmed V and J ends, which lost 3 bases and 2 bases, there was a span of 11 bases. The CDR3 contains 14 residues. CDR3 coding DNA: TGCGCCAGCAGCCAGGGTCTCGGGACCTACGAGCAGTACTTC. It encodes CASSQGLGTYEQYF.

V usage is TRBV13 and J usage is TRBJ2-1, with TRBD2 matching 7 bases. Germline V gene sequence: CDR1 PRHDT, CDR2 FYEKMQ (reference sequence). The junction had 0 bases not matched to a gene; V was cut back by 3 bases and J by 4 bases. This CDR3 contains 13 residues. The chain's CDR3 is CASSLGGYNEQFF. CDR3 DNA sequence: TGTGCCAGCAGCTTGGGGGGGTACAATGAGCAGTTCTTC.

This clone was seen a single time. V is TRBV5-4 and J is TRBJ2-5, with 7 bases that match TRBD2. The J segment lost 0 bases and the V segment lost 0 bases, leaving 2 bases of the junction unmatched. In germline, CDR1 is SGHNT, CDR2 YYREEE (reference sequence). The CDR3 is 15 residues long. CDR3 protein: CASSLDGGYQETQYF. The CDR3 nucleotides are TGTGCCAGCAGCTTGGACGGGGGGTACCAAGAGACCCAGTACTTC.

The chain employs TRBV5-1 and TRBJ2-2, with D tentatively TRBD1 (5 bases). Germline V gene data show CDR1 as SGHRS and CDR2 as YFSETQ. The V end was cut by 9 bases, the J end by 3 bases, with 15 bases between. This CDR3 spans 14 amino acids. The DNA for the CDR3 is TGCGCCACTAGGGGCAGGGTCGACACCGGGGAGCTGTTTTTT. Translated, it gives CATRGRVDTGELFF.